These 27 T cell receptor beta chains originate from one sample sequenced in a study of technical replicates of blood from a handful of donors (dated by TCRdb to between 2016 and 2019). The library was built by means of the immunoSEQ multiplex PCR assay. TCRdb's version of the immuneACCESS table is confined to in-frame rearrangements and falls short of the full clone set. An unresolved V gene accounts for under half of the shortfall where checked; the remainder is of unknown origin. Across this sample there are 15,000 to 20,000 clones, with roughly 88% seen only once. The top ten hold under 15% of the sample. Specimen: PBMCs. The receptors here all came from a human donor in good health.

This rearrangement joins TRBV12-5 to TRBJ2-6, with D perhaps TRBD1 (6 bases). The V end was cut by 2 bases, the J end by 0 bases, with 11 bases between. The CDR3 sequence is 17 residues long. The germline V gene encodes CDR1 LGHNT and CDR2 FRNRAP. CDR3 amino acids: CASGLTGSTSGANVLTF. CDR3 nucleotide sequence: TGTGCTAGTGGTTTGACAGGGTCAACCTCTGGGGCCAACGTCCTGACTTTC.

This clone appeared a single time. The chain has TRBV10-3 and TRBJ2-4, with 7 bases matching TRBD2. Germline CDR1 is ENHRY and CDR2 is SYGVKD. V was pared by 4 bases and J by 0 bases, with 3 bases of the junction left unmatched. The CDR3 covers 15 residues. This chain's CDR3 is CAISGGGTAKNIQYF. CDR3 nucleotide sequence: TGTGCCATCAGTGGGGGGGGGACAGCCAAAAACATTCAGTACTTC.

The rearrangement links TRBV6-5 to TRBJ1-4; D is undetermined. The CDR3 extends over 13 amino acids. The germline V gene encodes CDR1 MNHEY and CDR2 SVGAGI. The V end lost 2 bases, the J end lost 7 bases, and 8 bases lay between the germline ends. This CDR3 is CASSYVAGEKLFF. The CDR3, as DNA: TGTGCCAGCAGTTACGTGGCAGGTGAAAAACTGTTTTTT.

This clone was detected a few times. V gene TRBV11-2 combines with J gene TRBJ2-7; 8 bases fit TRBD2. Germline lookup yields CDR1 SGHAT and CDR2 FQNNGV. V dropped 4 bases and J dropped 5; count of bases not matched to a gene: 7. The CDR3 extends over 14 amino acids. This chain's CDR3 is CASSWTSTGDEQYF. The CDR3 region has the DNA TGTGCCAGCAGCTGGACTAGCACGGGGGACGAGCAGTACTTC.

The chain carries TRBV6-5 and TRBJ1-1; D unclear. Trimming removed 2 bases at V and 1 base at J, with 5 bases between. The CDR3 consists of 13 residues. From germline, CDR1 is MNHEY and CDR2 SVGAGI. The CDR3 protein is CASSYEANTEAFF. Here the CDR3 DNA reads TGTGCCAGCAGTTACGAGGCGAACACTGAAGCTTTCTTT.

This rearrangement joins TRBV19 to TRBJ1-2; 8 bases are shared with TRBD1. The junction had 10 bases not matched to a gene; V was cut back by 6 bases and J by 4 bases. Per the germline V gene, CDR1 is LNHDA and CDR2 is SQIVND (reference sequence). CDR3 length equals 15 residues. The CDR3 nucleotides read TGTGCCAGTAGCCCCGGACAGGGCGGCGGCTATGGCTACACCTTC. It specifies CASSPGQGGGYGYTF.

The chain uses TRBV30 and TRBJ2-3; D ambiguous. This CDR3 contains 11 residues. The V gene's germline CDR1 is GTSNPN and CDR2 SVGIG (reference sequence). The V and J ends lost 4 bases and 5 bases respectively, with 7 bases between them. CDR3 nucleotides: TGTGCCTGGACTAAAGTAGATACGCAGTATTTT. Its protein is CAWTKVDTQYF.

The rearrangement joins TRBV5-1 to TRBJ2-3, with a weak D call TRBD1 (6 bases). Germline V CDR1 and CDR2: SGHRS, YFSETQ. This CDR3 spans 14 amino acids. V was pared by 0 bases and J by 1 base, with 6 bases between. DNA of the CDR3: TGCGCCAGCAGCTTGGACAGGGGCACAGATACGCAGTATTTT. Residues: CASSLDRGTDTQYF.

V usage is TRBV13 and J usage is TRBJ2-3, with 13 bases identical to TRBD2. With 5 bases clipped from V and 6 bases from J, the junction kept 8 bases outside the gene matches. Germline V gene data show CDR1 as PRHDT and CDR2 as FYEKMQ (reference sequence). The length of the CDR3 is 16 residues. The CDR3 loop is CASSQGLAGESDTQYF. The CDR3 region has the DNA TGTGCCAGCAGCCAAGGACTAGCGGGAGAGTCGGATACGCAGTATTTT.

J is TRBJ1-5 and V is TRBV30; 8 nucleotides agree with TRBD1. The CDR3 runs 15 residues. Germline V gene sequence: CDR1 GTSNPN, CDR2 SVGIG (reference sequence). The V gene end was trimmed by 0 bases and the J gene end by 2 bases; junction bases not matched to a gene: 3. The chain's CDR3 is CAWSVQGQGNQPQHF. The CDR3 DNA reads as TGTGCCTGGAGTGTACAGGGACAGGGCAATCAGCCCCAGCATTTT.

In DNA, the CDR3 is TGTGCCAGCAGTGGGGCGGGGACAGAAAATCAGCCCCAGCATTTT. Protein product: CASSGAGTENQPQHF. The chain combines TRBV6-1 with TRBJ1-5; 7 bases fit TRBD1. The CDR3 is made up of 15 amino acids. V was clipped by 4 bases and J by 4 bases; unmatched bases: 7. Germline V gene data show CDR1 as MNHNS and CDR2 as SASEGT.

This clone came up a few times. The chain couples TRBV10-3 to TRBJ2-1, with TRBD1 matching 10 bases. The V segment lost 4 bases and the J segment 5 bases; nucleotides outside the gene matches: 2. CDR1 is ENHRY, CDR2 SYGVKD, per germline. The CDR3 is made up of 14 amino acids. The CDR3 is CAISVGQGNNEQFF. The CDR3 DNA follows: TGTGCCATCAGTGTGGGACAGGGGAACAATGAGCAGTTCTTC.

This sequence joins TRBV2 and TRBJ2-3; possibly TRBD2 for D (5 bases). There are 13 residues in the CDR3. CDR1 is SNHLY, CDR2 FYNNEI, per germline. Between the trimmed V and J ends, which lost 7 bases and 4 bases, there was a span of 12 bases. CDR3 residues: CASIEGTADTQYF. DNA of the CDR3: TGTGCCAGCATCGAGGGAACCGCAGATACGCAGTATTTT.

V usage is TRBV2 and J usage is TRBJ1-2; TRBD1 is a possible D gene (5 bases). Trimming took 6 bases from V and 4 from J, leaving 12 bases between them. The CDR3 runs 13 residues. From germline, CDR1 is SNHLY and CDR2 FYNNEI. The CDR3 loop reads CASRGDSVYGYTF. The CDR3, as DNA: TGTGCCAGCAGAGGAGACAGCGTCTATGGCTACACCTTC.

This clone has just one count. The chain uses TRBV9 and TRBJ2-1, with TRBD2 matching over 8 bases. The germline CDR1 and CDR2 sequences are SGDLS and YYNGEE. The CDR3 is 15 residues long. V lost 0 bases to trimming and J lost 3 bases; unmatched junction nucleotides: 2. CDR3 protein: CASSVEAGDYNEQFF. The CDR3 DNA follows: TGTGCCAGCAGCGTAGAAGCGGGAGACTACAATGAGCAGTTCTTC.

V is TRBV27 and J is TRBJ2-1, with a weak D call TRBD2 (5 bases). The V gene lost 5 bases and the J gene lost 4 bases, with 15 bases spanning the gap. Germline V gene lookup returns CDR1 MNHEY and CDR2 SMNVEV (reference sequence). The CDR3 totals 15 residues. This chain's CDR3 is CASSPGLAGYNEQFF. CDR3 nucleotide sequence: TGTGCCAGCAGTCCCGGACTCGCCGGGTACAATGAGCAGTTCTTC.

The chain links TRBV5-1 to TRBJ2-7, with TRBD2 matching over 8 bases. The CDR3 covers 13 residues. CDR1 SGHRS and CDR2 YFSETQ come from the germline V gene. V lost 4 bases, J lost 3 bases, and 3 bases stayed unmatched. CDR3 sequence (DNA): TGCGCCAGCAGCCGAGGGACTAGCTACGAGCAGTACTTC. The encoded protein is CASSRGTSYEQYF. Drawing the rest from reference TRBV5-1 and TRBJ2-7, the complete variable domain is KAGVTQTPRYLIKTRGQQVTLSCSPISGHRSVSWYQQTPGQGLQFLFEYFSETQRNKGNFPGRFSGRQFSNSRSEMNVSTLELGDSALYLCASSRGTSYEQYFGPGTRLTVT.

This clone was seen a single time. The chain couples TRBV30 to TRBJ2-3, with D maybe TRBD2 (5 bases). CDR1 and CDR2 (germline): GTSNPN, SVGIG (reference sequence). With 0 bases removed from V and 0 bases from J, the gap between germline ends came to 7 bases. The CDR3 runs to 14 residues. The CDR3 loop is CAWSVSGSTDTQYF. In nucleotides, the CDR3 is TGTGCCTGGAGTGTCAGCGGTAGCACAGATACGCAGTATTTT.

The genes are TRBV10-1 and TRBJ2-3; 9 bases map to TRBD2. This CDR3 has 16 amino acids. Germline V gives CDR1 WNHNN, CDR2 SYGVQD (reference sequence). The ends lost 0 bases at V and 5 bases at J; junction bases unmatched: 6. The CDR3: CASSESLAGSEDTQYF. CDR3 DNA sequence: TGCGCCAGCAGTGAGTCGCTAGCGGGGAGCGAAGATACGCAGTATTTT.

The chain employs TRBV30 and TRBJ2-1; the D is unclear. Trimming stripped 4 bases from V and 6 bases from J, with 13 bases between. This CDR3 region has 13 residues. CDR1 is GTSNPN and CDR2 is SVGIG in the germline V gene (reference sequence). For the CDR3, the DNA is TGTGCCTGGACTGTCGGTCCCCCCAATGAGCAGTTCTTC. Protein: CAWTVGPPNEQFF.

This clone was detected a few times. The chain is built from TRBV10-3 and TRBJ1-1, with D possibly TRBD1 on 6 matching bases. V lost 0 bases, J lost 7 bases, and 9 bases lay in between. This CDR3 is 13 amino acids long. Germline values: CDR1 ENHRY, CDR2 SYGVKD. The CDR3 here is CAISESNRDEAFF. CDR3 DNA: TGTGCCATCAGTGAGTCAAACAGGGATGAAGCTTTCTTT.

The chain carries TRBV14 and TRBJ2-1; weak D call: TRBD1 (6 bases). Germline V gene data show CDR1 as SGHDN and CDR2 as FVKESK. Trimming shortened V by 4 bases and J by 4 bases, and 14 bases separated the two germline ends. The CDR3 loop spans 15 amino acids. The CDR3 loop reads CASSPPGHQYNEQFF. DNA for the CDR3: TGTGCCAGCAGCCCCCCGGGACACCAATACAATGAGCAGTTCTTC.

The CDR3 coding sequence is TGTGCCAGCAGTTTACCCCGGGGGGGGAATGAAAAACTGTTTTTT. Residues: CASSLPRGGNEKLFF. V usage is TRBV28 and J usage is TRBJ1-4; D possibly corresponds to TRBD1 (5 bases). V was trimmed by 2 bases and J by 5 bases, leaving 12 bases between them. There are 15 residues in the CDR3. CDR1 and CDR2 (germline): MDHEN, SYDVKM.

This clone was seen once. This sequence joins TRBV19 and TRBJ2-2, with 7 nucleotides matching TRBD2. Trimming removed 2 bases from V and 3 bases from J; junction bases left unmatched: 9. Germline lookup yields CDR1 LNHDA and CDR2 SQIVND (reference sequence). The CDR3 has 17 amino acids. The CDR3 protein is CASSIIAGRVDTGELFF. DNA for the CDR3: TGTGCCAGTAGTATAATTGCGGGGAGGGTGGACACCGGGGAGCTGTTTTTT.

This clone has only a few counts. The rearrangement uses TRBV2 and TRBJ2-1; the match to TRBD2 covers 14 bases. Germline values: CDR1 SNHLY, CDR2 FYNNEI. This CDR3 is built from 20 residues. V dropped 1 base and J dropped 4; count of bases not matched to a gene: 12. CDR3 DNA sequence: TGTGCCAGCAGTGAAGATATTGGGACTAGCGGGAGAGTAGGGTACAATGAGCAGTTCTTC. Its translation: CASSEDIGTSGRVGYNEQFF.

This clone appeared a few times. V gene TRBV13 combines with J gene TRBJ2-7; TRBD1 aligns across 9 bases. V trimming: 4 bases; J trimming: 3 bases; junction bases outside the gene matches: 7. CDR1 is PRHDT, CDR2 FYEKMQ, per germline (reference sequence). The CDR3 contains 15 residues. CDR3 region: CASSSHGTGHYEQYF. DNA for the CDR3: TGTGCCAGCAGCTCCCATGGGACAGGGCACTACGAGCAGTACTTC.

This sequence joins TRBV7-6 and TRBJ1-2; D is unresolved. CDR3 size: 14 residues. V was cut by 2 bases and J by 4 bases, with 11 bases left in between. In germline, CDR1 is SGHVS, CDR2 FNYEAQ. CDR3 DNA: TGTGCCAGCAGCTTATCAGTGACGGGCTATGGCTACACCTTC. Translated: CASSLSVTGYGYTF.